The clone carrying this T cell receptor (beta chain) has a single count. Profiling relied on immunoSEQ multiplex PCR, and the TCRdb table lists in-frame clones only, not all of them. The sample lists about 460,000 clones, roughly three quarters occurring once. This specimen comes from a study of shared clonotypes between healthy human individuals. The donor cohort consisted entirely of Caucasian adults residing in Nashville, Tennessee. V dropped 3 bases and J dropped 0 bases, with 9 bases sitting between them. Looked up from germline, CDR1 is MDHEN and CDR2 is SYDVKM. The CDR3 contains 15 residues. The TCR was taken from a woman aged 40-49 years in good health. Some clones in this sample may be carry-over from other donors' samples. The sequencing sample was made of PBMCs. J is TRBJ2-1 and V is TRBV28; a weak D match, TRBD2 (5 bases). The CDR3 loop is CASSFSGRSYNEQFF. The CDR3 DNA follows: TGTGCCAGCAGTTTCAGCGGACGCTCCTACAATGAGCAGTTCTTC. Full variable domain (missing parts from reference TRBV28 and TRBJ2-1): DVKVTQSSRYLVKRTGEKVFLECVQDMDHENMFWYRQDPGLGLRLIYFSYDVKMKEKGDIPEGYSVSREKKERFSLILESASTNQTSMYLCASSFSGRSYNEQFFGPGTRLTVL.